This T cell receptor (beta chain) was retrieved from a study of shared clonotypes between healthy human individuals. As for the study in general: The study drew on a couple of women and three men aged 18 to 49 as donors.

It was CD45RO-negative cells, positively selected for CCR7, that made up naive CD8 cells, with terminally differentiated effector memory CD45RA+ cells excluded. The V gene lost 6 bases and the J gene lost 5 bases, with 20 bases spanning the gap. In germline, CDR1 is MNHNS, CDR2 SASEGT. The CDR3 length is 15 residues. Study-wide points: Among donors, clonotype sharing was expected to be affected by sequencing depth.

Worth noting for this clone: The target antigen is unknown.

Using immunoSEQ multiplex PCR, the repertoire was profiled, and TCRdb retains in-frame clones only, with some absent. This sample has some 1,900,000 clones, with just under 95% found just once. This chain joins TRBV6-1 and TRBJ2-7; perhaps TRBD2 as D (6 bases). The receptor's source is a man younger than 35 in good health. Sequenced sample: naive CD8+ T cells sorted from blood. The DNA for the CDR3 is TGTGCCAGCAGCCCCGATATGAGTAGCGGCCACGAGCAGTACTTC. This sequence encodes CASSPDMSSGHEQYF.